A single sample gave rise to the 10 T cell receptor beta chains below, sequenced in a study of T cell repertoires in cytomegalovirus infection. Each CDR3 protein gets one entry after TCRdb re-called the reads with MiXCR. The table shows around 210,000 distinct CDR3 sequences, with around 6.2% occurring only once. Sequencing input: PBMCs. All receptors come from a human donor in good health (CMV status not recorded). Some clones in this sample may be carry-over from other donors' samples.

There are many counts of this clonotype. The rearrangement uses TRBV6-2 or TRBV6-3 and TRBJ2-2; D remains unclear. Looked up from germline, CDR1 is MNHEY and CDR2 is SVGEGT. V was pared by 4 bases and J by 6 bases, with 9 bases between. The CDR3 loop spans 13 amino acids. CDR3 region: CASSWAPAGELFF. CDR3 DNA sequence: TGTGCCAGCAGTTGGGCCCCCGCCGGGGAGCTGTTTTTT.

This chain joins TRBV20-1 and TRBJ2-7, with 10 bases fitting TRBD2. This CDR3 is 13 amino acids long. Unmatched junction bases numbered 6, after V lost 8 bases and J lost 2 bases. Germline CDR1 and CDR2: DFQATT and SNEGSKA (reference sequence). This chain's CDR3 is CSPSSGGTYEQYF. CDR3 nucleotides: TGCAGTCCATCTAGCGGGGGTACCTACGAGCAGTACTTC.

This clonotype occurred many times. CDR3 DNA: TGTGCCAGCAGTCTAGGACAGGGGAGGTCACCCCTCCACTTT. Translation: CASSLGQGRSPLHF. This chain joins TRBV27 and TRBJ1-6; 9 bases align to TRBD1. J was trimmed by 10 bases and V by 5 bases; bases with no gene match: 6. CDR3 length: 14 residues. CDR1 is MNHEY and CDR2 is SMNVEV in the germline V gene (reference sequence).

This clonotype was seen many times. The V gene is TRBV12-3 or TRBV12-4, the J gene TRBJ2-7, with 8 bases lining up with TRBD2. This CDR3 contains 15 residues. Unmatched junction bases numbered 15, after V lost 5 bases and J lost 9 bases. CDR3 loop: CASSGGLVVQRSQYF. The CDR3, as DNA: TGTGCCAGCAGTGGGGGACTAGTAGTTCAACGGTCGCAGTACTTC.

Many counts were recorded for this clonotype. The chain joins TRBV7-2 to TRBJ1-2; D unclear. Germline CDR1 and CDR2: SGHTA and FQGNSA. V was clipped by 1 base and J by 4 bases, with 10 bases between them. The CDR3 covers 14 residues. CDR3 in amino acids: CASSLDSLIYGYTF. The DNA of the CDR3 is TGTGCCAGCAGCTTAGATAGCCTGATCTATGGCTACACCTTC.

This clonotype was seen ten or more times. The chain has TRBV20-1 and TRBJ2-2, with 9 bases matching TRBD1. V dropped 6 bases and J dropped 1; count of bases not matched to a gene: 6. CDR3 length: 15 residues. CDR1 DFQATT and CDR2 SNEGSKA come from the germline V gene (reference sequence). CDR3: CSAHRGRVNTGELFF. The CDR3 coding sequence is TGCAGTGCACACAGGGGGCGAGTGAACACCGGGGAGCTGTTTTTT.

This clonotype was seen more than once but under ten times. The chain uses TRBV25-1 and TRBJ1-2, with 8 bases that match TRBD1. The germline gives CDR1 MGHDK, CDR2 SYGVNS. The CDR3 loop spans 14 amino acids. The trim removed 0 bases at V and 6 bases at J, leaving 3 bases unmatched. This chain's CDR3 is CASSEYGQGDGYTF. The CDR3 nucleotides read TGTGCCAGCAGTGAATATGGACAGGGCGATGGCTACACCTTC.

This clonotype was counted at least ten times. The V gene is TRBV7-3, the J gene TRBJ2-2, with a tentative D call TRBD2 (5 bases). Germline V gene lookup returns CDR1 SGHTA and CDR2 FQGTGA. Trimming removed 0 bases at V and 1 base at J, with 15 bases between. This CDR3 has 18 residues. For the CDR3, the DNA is TGTGCCAGCAGCTTAACCGTGGCGCTAGCCGAGAACACCGGGGAGCTGTTTTTT. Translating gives CASSLTVALAENTGELFF.

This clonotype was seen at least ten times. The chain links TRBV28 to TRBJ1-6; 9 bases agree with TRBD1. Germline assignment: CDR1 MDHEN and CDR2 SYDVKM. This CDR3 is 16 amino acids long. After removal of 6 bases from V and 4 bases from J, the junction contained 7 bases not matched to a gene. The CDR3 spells CASSLTGGDYNSPLHF. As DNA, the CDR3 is TGTGCCAGCAGCCTCACAGGGGGCGATTATAATTCACCCCTCCACTTT.

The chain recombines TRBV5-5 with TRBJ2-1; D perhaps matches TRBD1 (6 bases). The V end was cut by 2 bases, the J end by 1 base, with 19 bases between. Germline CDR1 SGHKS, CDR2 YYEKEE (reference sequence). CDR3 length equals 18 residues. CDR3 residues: CASSLRAPGAGSYNEQFF. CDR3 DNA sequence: TGTGCCAGCAGCTTAAGGGCCCCAGGGGCAGGGTCCTACAATGAGCAGTTCTTC.